A selection of T cell receptor beta chains follows, all from one sample in a study of blood T cells in healthy people across ages. Each CDR3 protein gets one entry after TCRdb re-called the 5' RACE reads with MiXCR. The sample records 500,000 to 550,000 distinct CDR3 sequences, around 24% being singletons. The same sample was also used in a study of T cells of mothers and their children.

Sample: blood. Receptors were obtained from a boy younger than 18 in good health. CDR3s include the opening cysteine and the closing phenylalanine or tryptophan.

CDR3 length	V gene	J gene	CDR3 protein
17	TRBV28	TRBJ2-7	CASSFRSRQADTYEQYF
17	TRBV20-1	TRBJ2-1	CSASPFLREALYNEQFF
10	TRBV28	TRBJ1-2	CASSLDGYTF
16	TRBV10-1	TRBJ2-1	CASPLTGTGSYNEQFF
18	TRBV4-3	TRBJ1-4	CASSQEAIQGSTNEKLFF
13	TRBV6-5	TRBJ2-7	CASSYRGNYEQYF
15	TRBV7-9	TRBJ1-4	CASSLSGRTNEKLFF
14	TRBV7-3	TRBJ2-1	CASSLTGPVDEQFF
14	TRBV4-1	NA	CASSQPTMSYEQYF
13	TRBV7-9	NA	CASSLAPDYEQYF
17	TRBV11-2	TRBJ2-1	CASSLVYGRGGLDEQFF
14	TRBV7-8	TRBJ1-1	CASSLLGVDTEAFF
16	TRBV5-1	TRBJ1-1	CASSPPWGGLSTEAFF
19	TRBV29-1	TRBJ2-3	CSVEDRRPGLVRWGGTQYF
14	TRBV5-1	TRBJ1-2	CASSFGGSHYGYTF
19	TRBV6-2/TRBV6-3	TRBJ2-6	CASSYHPGQSPGWANVLTF
14	TRBV24-1	TRBJ1-2	CATSDLSGRRGYTF
18	TRBV27	TRBJ2-5	CASSTPGLAGRWQETQYF
10	TRBV12-3/TRBV12-4	TRBJ2-7	CASGGGEQYF
17	TRBV6-5	TRBJ2-3	CASSYRTATTGTDTQYF
14	TRBV27	TRBJ1-1	CASSLFGELTEAFF
14	TRBV28	TRBJ1-2	CASSFHKGDYGYTF
14	TRBV15	TRBJ2-1	CATNRGSPYNEQFF
16	TRBV7-2	TRBJ2-5	CASSPQPTSGKETQYF
10	TRBV28	TRBJ2-3	CASNRNTQYF
20	TRBV27	TRBJ2-6	CANSLEVAGGPFPGANVLTF
13	TRBV20-1	TRBJ1-5	CSAPDNSNQPQHF
16	TRBV6-2/TRBV6-3	TRBJ1-4	CASSYSTDSTNEKLFF
15	TRBV12-3/TRBV12-4	TRBJ2-2	CASTLLTVNTGELFF
16	TRBV28	TRBJ2-1	CASSSRLAGGHNEQFF
14	TRBV29-1	NA	CSVRPGRRNNEQFF
15	TRBV20-1	TRBJ1-5	CSADSRGTANQPQHF
13	TRBV4-2	NA	CASSTQRLYEQYF
17	TRBV21-1	TRBJ2-1	CASSIPVGTRPYKEQFF
11	TRBV13	TRBJ1-3	CASTVGNTIYF
14	TRBV6-5	TRBJ2-3	CASSYSLSTDTQYF
11	TRBV20-1	TRBJ2-7	CSAIAGDVQYF
15	TRBV2	TRBJ1-5	CASRYAGNADQPQHF
12	TRBV7-2	TRBJ2-3	CASSPYGDTQYF
15	TRBV6-2/TRBV6-3	TRBJ2-7	CASSYVSSGGREQYF
14	TRBV3-1	TRBJ1-1	CASSQGPGDTEAFF
14	TRBV7-9	TRBJ2-5	CASSPGAEGETQYF
14	TRBV4-3	TRBJ1-1	CASSQDRRLTEAFF
12	TRBV29-1	TRBJ1-1	CSGAEFNTEAFF
20	TRBV4-2	TRBJ2-1	CASSQGGLAGRSSSYNEQFF
13	TRBV29-1	TRBJ2-5	CSVRPSGRETQYF
15	TRBV7-2	TRBJ1-1	CASSLAAGQNTEAFF
18	TRBV10-3	TRBJ2-1	CAISAIPRETGVHNEQFF
14	TRBV20-1	TRBJ1-2	CSARDGSWNYGYTF